Below, 28 T cell receptor beta chains from the same sample are listed, as sequenced in a study of cytomegalovirus exposure and HLA in healthy donors. TCRdb keeps only in-frame clones here, not all; method: immunoSEQ multiplex PCR. The sample includes 97,000 or so clones, approximately 94% of them seen just once. Input material: PBMCs. The receptors were sampled from a woman in her late teens or twenties in good health and CMV-seronegative.

The genes are TRBV4-1 and TRBJ2-7; 12 bases match TRBD2. The CDR3 is 18 residues long. V shed 1 base and J 2 bases; nucleotides not matched to a gene: 9. CDR1 is MGHRA, CDR2 YSYEKL, per germline. The CDR3 bases are TGCGCCAGCAGCCAAGTGGGGACTAGCGGGCGGTCAACCTACGAGCAGTACTTC. This encodes CASSQVGTSGRSTYEQYF.

In its sample, this clone was seen once. The chain combines TRBV5-1 with TRBJ2-5; TRBD2 is a possible D gene (6 bases). Germline-derived CDR1 and CDR2 are SGHRS and YFSETQ. V lost 4 bases, J lost 5 bases, and 12 bases lay in between. The length of the CDR3 is 13 residues. CDR3 amino acids: CASSTGLRETQYF. The CDR3 region has the DNA TGCGCCAGCAGCACGGGACTGCGGGAGACCCAGTACTTC.

This chain connects TRBV25-1 to TRBJ2-7, with 9 bases lining up with TRBD1. This CDR3 has 13 amino acids. Germline CDR1 is MGHDK and CDR2 is SYGVNS. The ends lost 5 bases at V and 5 bases at J; junction bases unmatched: 4. The CDR3 coding sequence is TGTGCCAGCAGTTTACAGGGGGCCGACGAGCAGTACTTC. Amino acids: CASSLQGADEQYF.

CDR3 residues: CASSYSAGGTETQYF. Here the CDR3 DNA reads TGTGCCAGCAGTTACTCGGCAGGGGGCACAGAGACCCAGTACTTC. The chain recombines TRBV6-5 with TRBJ2-5; TRBD1 matches at 8 bases. This CDR3 has 15 residues. J gave up 4 bases and V 0 bases, and 4 bases lay outside the gene matches. The V gene's germline CDR1 is MNHEY and CDR2 SVGAGI.

The chain recombines TRBV27 with TRBJ1-2, with D tentatively TRBD1 (6 bases). Looked up from germline, CDR1 is MNHEY and CDR2 is SMNVEV (reference sequence). V lost 0 bases and J lost 5, with 19 bases in between. CDR3 length: 17 amino acids. CDR3 sequence (DNA): TGTGCCAGCAGTTTATCTATCCGGACAGTCCTATTATATGGCTACACCTTC. This codes for CASSLSIRTVLLYGYTF.

The V call is TRBV27, the J call TRBJ1-2, with TRBD1 as a possible D gene (5 bases). The CDR3 loop spans 14 amino acids. The germline V gene has CDR1 MNHEY and CDR2 SMNVEV (reference sequence). Trimming took off 5 bases at V and 7 bases at J, with 17 bases between the two ends. In DNA, the CDR3 is TGTGCCAGCAGTCCTCTGACAGTACAAGGTGGCTACACCTTC. This codes for CASSPLTVQGGYTF.

V usage is TRBV27 and J usage is TRBJ2-2; D is perhaps TRBD1 (6 bases). CDR3 length equals 16 residues. Germline loops: CDR1 MNHEY, CDR2 SMNVEV (reference sequence). V shed 3 bases and J shed 5 bases, with 16 bases lying between them. In nucleotides, the CDR3 is TGTGCCAGCAGTTTTAGGGACAAGGTGGGAACCGGGGAGCTGTTTTTT. Its translation is CASSFRDKVGTGELFF.

CDR3 DNA: TGTGCCAGCAGTTACGGGACAGGGTACGAGCAGTACTTC. It specifies CASSYGTGYEQYF. The chain uses TRBV27 and TRBJ2-7, with TRBD1 identical over 9 bases. There are 13 residues in the CDR3. J lost 4 bases, V lost 4 bases, and 2 bases had no gene match. CDR1 is MNHEY, CDR2 SMNVEV, per germline (reference sequence).

V and J are TRBV5-6 and TRBJ2-7; 8 positions agree with TRBD1. In germline, CDR1 is SGHDT, CDR2 YYEEEE. V lost 2 bases, J lost 6 bases, and 7 bases stayed unmatched. The CDR3 extends over 14 amino acids. Written as DNA, the CDR3 is TGTGCCAGCAGCTTTCAGGGGGCGCCTCCCGAGCAGTACTTC. Translated, it gives CASSFQGAPPEQYF.

The chain links TRBV19 to TRBJ2-7, with D perhaps matching TRBD2 (5 bases). The CDR3 runs 16 residues. V was trimmed by 0 bases and J by 5 bases, leaving 17 bases between them. Germline CDR1 is LNHDA and CDR2 is SQIVND (reference sequence). CDR3 sequence reads: CASSIDRESQFNEQYF. CDR3 nucleotides: TGTGCCAGTAGTATAGATCGGGAATCCCAGTTCAACGAGCAGTACTTC.

The rearrangement links TRBV6-5 to TRBJ1-2; the D gene is possibly TRBD1 (5 bases). The CDR3 loop spans 15 amino acids. The germline V gene encodes CDR1 MNHEY and CDR2 SVGAGI. V lost 0 bases and J 7 bases, leaving 15 bases between the germline ends. CDR3 sequence reads: CASSYSRRGGTGYTF. CDR3 nucleotide sequence: TGTGCCAGCAGTTACTCTAGGCGAGGAGGGACTGGCTACACCTTC.

The rearrangement joins TRBV27 to TRBJ1-2; no reliable D call. The CDR3 is 15 residues long. Germline loops: CDR1 MNHEY, CDR2 SMNVEV (reference sequence). The V end was cut by 0 bases, the J end by 0 bases, with 8 bases between. In DNA, the CDR3 is TGTGCCAGCAGTTTATCGGCATTGACTAACTATGGCTACACCTTC. Residues: CASSLSALTNYGYTF.

This chain links TRBV5-4 with TRBJ2-5; 7 positions agree with TRBD2. With V trimmed by 0 bases and J by 2 bases, 4 bases remained unmatched. CDR3 size: 15 residues. Germline CDR1 is SGHNT and CDR2 is YYREEE (reference sequence). The CDR3 protein is CASSLVVAGQETQYF. The CDR3 region has the DNA TGTGCCAGCAGCTTGGTGGTAGCGGGTCAAGAGACCCAGTACTTC.

The chain carries TRBV12-5 and TRBJ1-1, with D unclear. CDR1 and CDR2 (germline): LGHNT, FRNRAP. This CDR3 is 13 amino acids long. V lost 6 bases and J 0 bases, leaving 8 bases between the germline ends. Here the CDR3 DNA reads TGTGCTAGTGGGAGTTCCATGAACACTGAAGCTTTCTTT. This codes for CASGSSMNTEAFF.

CDR3 sequence reads: CASSSNKRTQFF. DNA for the CDR3: TGTGCCAGCAGCTCAAACAAGCGCACGCAGTTCTTC. J is TRBJ2-1 and V is TRBV7-2; D is unresolved. This CDR3 spans 12 amino acids. Per germline, CDR1 SGHTA and CDR2 FQGNSA. V shed 4 bases and J shed 12 bases, with 13 bases lying between them.

The chain employs TRBV30 and TRBJ1-1; D is undetermined. CDR3 length: 12 residues. Trimming removed 0 bases at V and 13 bases at J, with 15 bases between. The V gene's germline CDR1 is GTSNPN and CDR2 SVGIG (reference sequence). CDR3 amino acids: CAWSVSVQVGFF. CDR3 nucleotides: TGTGCCTGGAGTGTATCGGTCCAGGTCGGTTTCTTT. The complete variable domain, with remaining parts taken from reference TRBV30 and TRBJ1-1, reads SQTIHQWPATLVQPVGSPLSLECTVEGTSNPNLYWYRQAAGRGLQLLFYSVGIGQISSEVPQNLSASRPQDRQFILSSKKLLLSDSGFYLCAWSVSVQVGFFGQGTRLTVV.

The chain links TRBV10-3 to TRBJ2-7; D is ambiguous. The ends were cut back, 0 bases at V and 0 bases at J, with 6 bases in the middle. This CDR3 comprises 14 residues. In germline, CDR1 is ENHRY, CDR2 SYGVKD. The CDR3 loop is CAISESAVSYEQYF. In nucleotides, the CDR3 is TGTGCCATCAGTGAGTCGGCGGTCTCCTACGAGCAGTACTTC.

CDR3 DNA: TGTGCCAGCAGCTTCCCTAACACTGAAGCTTTCTTT. Its protein is CASSFPNTEAFF. The chain recombines TRBV7-8 with TRBJ1-1, with no clear D. This CDR3 region has 12 residues. Trimming removed 3 bases from V and 2 bases from J, with 4 bases in between. Per the germline V gene, CDR1 is SGHVS and CDR2 is FQNEAQ.

The chain couples TRBV9 to TRBJ1-1, with TRBD1 identical over 9 bases. V was pared by 4 bases and J by 12 bases, with 13 bases of the junction left unmatched. The CDR3 is 14 residues long. Germline CDR1 SGDLS, CDR2 YYNGEE. CDR3 loop: CASSPGQGWGDPFF. The CDR3 DNA is TGTGCCAGCAGCCCTGGACAGGGGTGGGGTGATCCTTTCTTT.

The rearrangement links TRBV4-3 to TRBJ2-7; D call uncertain. The length of the CDR3 is 14 residues. CDR1 and CDR2 from the germline V gene are LGHNA and YSLEER. Trimming pared 3 bases from V and 3 bases from J, leaving 12 bases between. CDR3 coding DNA: TGCGCCAGCAGCCACCACAGTACCAGCTACGAGCAGTACTTC. Residues: CASSHHSTSYEQYF.

V and J are TRBV19 and TRBJ1-6; TRBD1 matches 9 bases. V dropped 8 bases and J dropped 9; count of bases not matched to a gene: 14. This CDR3 comprises 16 residues. Germline V gene sequence: CDR1 LNHDA, CDR2 SQIVND (reference sequence). The CDR3 loop is CASGTGTGRSGSPLHF. CDR3 bases: TGTGCCAGTGGGACTGGGACAGGGAGGAGCGGTTCACCCCTCCACTTT.

The V gene is TRBV6-1, the J gene TRBJ2-7, with 7 positions matching TRBD2. CDR1 is MNHNS and CDR2 is SASEGT in the germline V gene. V lost 4 bases to trimming and J lost 0 bases; unmatched junction nucleotides: 6. This CDR3 contains 15 residues. CDR3 protein: CASSGPTSHSYEQYF. In nucleotides, the CDR3 is TGTGCCAGCAGTGGGCCGACTAGCCACTCCTACGAGCAGTACTTC.

This sequence joins TRBV2 and TRBJ2-2, with TRBD1 matching over 7 bases. This CDR3 is built from 14 residues. V was pared by 7 bases and J by 4 bases, with 6 bases of the junction left unmatched. From germline, CDR1 is SNHLY and CDR2 FYNNEI. The CDR3 DNA is TGTGCCAGCAATAGACAGGGCGGCACCGGGGAGCTGTTTTTT. Translation: CASNRQGGTGELFF. The whole variable domain, filled in from reference TRBV2 and TRBJ2-2, reads EPEVTQTPSHQVTQMGQEVILRCVPISNHLYFYWYRQILGQKVEFLVSFYNNEISEKSEIFDDQFSVERPDGSNFTLKIRSTKLEDSAMYFCASNRQGGTGELFFGEGSRLTVL.

V gene TRBV6-1 combines with J gene TRBJ1-5, with a possible D match to TRBD1 (5 bases). Between the trimmed V and J ends, which lost 8 bases and 2 bases, there was a span of 13 bases. Per germline, CDR1 MNHNS and CDR2 SASEGT. The CDR3 loop spans 14 amino acids. CDR3 residues: CASEPGNGNQPQHF. The CDR3 DNA reads TGTGCCAGCGAGCCAGGGAACGGCAATCAGCCCCAGCATTTT.

The chain has TRBV27 and TRBJ1-1, with 7 bases that match TRBD1. Looked up from germline, CDR1 is MNHEY and CDR2 is SMNVEV (reference sequence). V lost 6 bases, J lost 10 bases, and 14 bases stayed unmatched. The CDR3 length is 14 residues. The CDR3 DNA reads TGTGCCAGCAGGCCAGACAGGGCGGGACCTGGAGCTTTCTTT. Protein sequence: CASRPDRAGPGAFF.

The rearrangement uses TRBV18 and TRBJ1-1, with TRBD1 as a possible D gene (6 bases). Deletions cut 3 bases from V and 0 bases from J, with 11 bases between. This CDR3 is built from 15 residues. Germline assignment: CDR1 KGHSH and CDR2 LQKENI. CDR3 DNA sequence: TGTGCCAGCTCACCCCGACAGGCCGTGAACACTGAAGCTTTCTTT. As protein: CASSPRQAVNTEAFF.

This clone appeared once. V usage is TRBV27 and J usage is TRBJ2-1, with 7 bases aligning to TRBD2. The CDR3 extends over 12 amino acids. J gave up 6 bases and V 6 bases, and 2 bases lay outside the gene matches. CDR1 is MNHEY, CDR2 SMNVEV, per germline (reference sequence). CDR3 bases: TGTGCCAGCAGCCGGACTAGCAATGAGCAGTTCTTC. It encodes CASSRTSNEQFF.

The rearrangement joins TRBV6-7 to TRBJ2-6, with unresolved D. TRBV6-7 is an ORF, and what it does is uncertain. The CDR3 contains 18 residues. V was clipped by 5 bases and J by 5 bases, with 22 bases between them. In nucleotides, the CDR3 is TGTGCCAGCAGTGCACAGCTGCGTTTACAAAGTCGGGCCAACGTCCTGACTTTC. Translating gives CASSAQLRLQSRANVLTF.